These T cell receptor beta chains were read from a single sample in a study of blood T cell repertoires in COVID-19. Assay used: immunoSEQ multiplex PCR; TCRdb lists only in-frame clones, some missing. This table has about 270,000 clones, 80% to 90% appearing once. Sequencing was performed on peripheral blood. The receptors stem from a woman in her seventies with acute or convalescent COVID-19. Each CDR3 is given with its conserved first and last residue. A D gene is named only where the DNA matches it firmly. Rows may omit the clone size; those that give it use once, few, many or a size class.

size: -
J: TRBJ2-7
V: TRBV21-1
D: -
CDR3: CASSKVPSGRESYEQYF
DNA: TGTGCCAGCAGCAAAGTCCCCTCGGGACGGGAGTCCTACGAGCAGTACTTC

size: few
J: TRBJ1-2
V: TRBV18
D: TRBD1
CDR3: CASSPGQALGYTF
DNA: TGTGCCAGCTCCCCTGGACAGGCCCTCGGCTACACCTTC

size: few
J: TRBJ2-1
V: TRBV19
D: TRBD2
CDR3: CASSISYGGGSNEQFF
DNA: TGTGCCAGTAGTATAAGCTACGGCGGGGGGTCCAATGAGCAGTTCTTC

size: -
J: TRBJ2-5
V: TRBV28
D: TRBD2
CDR3: CASRSASGGPGETQYF
DNA: TGTGCCAGCAGGTCGGCCAGCGGGGGGCCAGGAGAGACCCAGTACTTC

size: -
J: TRBJ1-5
V: TRBV11-2
D: -
CDR3: CASLGRTNQPQHF
DNA: TGTGCCAGCCTTGGACGGACTAATCAGCCCCAGCATTTT

size: once
J: TRBJ2-5
V: TRBV2
D: -
CDR3: CASSEAGGRQETQYF
DNA: TGTGCCAGCAGTGAAGCGGGGGGGCGCCAAGAGACCCAGTACTTC

size: once
J: TRBJ2-1
V: TRBV6-1
D: TRBD2
CDR3: CASSEAPAGYNEQFF
DNA: TGTGCCAGCAGTGAAGCGCCAGCGGGGTACAATGAGCAGTTCTTC

size: -
J: TRBJ2-1
V: TRBV12-5
D: TRBD2
CDR3: CASGRVTSGAYNEQFF
DNA: TGTGCTAGTGGTCGTGTGACTAGCGGGGCGTACAATGAGCAGTTCTTC

size: -
J: TRBJ1-5
V: TRBV5-6
D: -
CDR3: CASSLGGGTSNQPQHF
DNA: TGTGCCAGCAGCTTGGGGGGAGGGACGAGCAATCAGCCCCAGCATTTT

size: -
J: TRBJ2-5
V: TRBV5-5
D: TRBD2
CDR3: CASSLRASGGGGTQYF
DNA: TGTGCCAGCAGCTTGAGGGCTAGCGGGGGTGGAGGGACCCAGTACTTC

size: -
J: TRBJ1-5
V: TRBV28
D: TRBD1
CDR3: CASSLWAGTGLNQPQHF
DNA: TGTGCCAGCAGTTTGTGGGCCGGGACAGGGCTCAATCAGCCCCAGCATTTT

size: -
J: TRBJ2-7
V: TRBV28
D: TRBD1
CDR3: CASSLGDRGFGQYF
DNA: TGTGCCAGCAGTTTAGGGGACAGGGGGTTCGGGCAGTACTTC

size: -
J: TRBJ1-2
V: TRBV6-1
D: -
CDR3: CASRPASTANYGYTF
DNA: TGTGCCAGCAGACCAGCCTCTACAGCTAACTATGGCTACACCTTC

size: once
J: TRBJ2-5
V: TRBV7-9
D: TRBD2
CDR3: CASSSPGLAGLWKETQYF
DNA: TGTGCCAGCAGCTCCCCGGGACTAGCGGGGCTTTGGAAAGAGACCCAGTACTTC

size: once
J: TRBJ2-5
V: TRBV5-1
D: TRBD1
CDR3: CASSSRDSSETQYF
DNA: TGCGCCAGCAGCAGCCGGGACAGCTCAGAGACCCAGTACTTC

size: -
J: TRBJ2-3
V: TRBV29-1
D: -
CDR3: CSVDSSARDTQYF
DNA: TGCAGCGTTGATAGCTCGGCAAGGGATACGCAGTATTTT

size: -
J: TRBJ1-6
V: TRBV7-8
D: TRBD1
CDR3: CASSLARVGTGYPLHF
DNA: TGTGCCAGCAGCTTAGCGCGTGTCGGGACAGGGTATCCCCTCCACTTT

size: -
J: TRBJ2-2
V: TRBV24-1
D: TRBD1
CDR3: CATSDPLGGSNTGELFF
DNA: TGTGCCACCAGTGACCCGCTAGGGGGCTCAAACACCGGGGAGCTGTTTTTT

size: -
J: TRBJ2-2
V: TRBV2
D: TRBD1
CDR3: CASRPGGGELFF
DNA: TGTGCCAGCAGACCAGGGGGCGGGGAGCTGTTTTTT

size: -
J: TRBJ1-2
V: TRBV29-1
D: TRBD1
CDR3: CSVVIQDSAQGDYGYTF
DNA: TGCAGCGTTGTGATCCAGGATTCCGCACAGGGGGACTATGGCTACACCTTC

size: -
J: TRBJ2-3
V: TRBV7-9
D: TRBD2
CDR3: CASSLGLAGHTDTQYF
DNA: TGTGCCAGCAGCTTGGGACTAGCGGGACACACAGATACGCAGTATTTT

size: -
J: TRBJ2-3
V: TRBV10-2
D: -
CDR3: CASRRGDDTQYF
DNA: TGCGCCAGCAGACGCGGGGACGATACGCAGTATTTT

size: -
J: TRBJ2-1
V: TRBV20-1
D: -
CDR3: CSASSLGPEQFF
DNA: TGCAGTGCTAGTTCTCTGGGCCCTGAGCAGTTCTTC

size: -
J: TRBJ2-7
V: TRBV21-1
D: -
CDR3: CASSKEQRDRATYEQYF
DNA: TGTGCCAGCAGCAAAGAGCAGAGAGACAGGGCGACCTACGAGCAGTACTTC

size: once
J: TRBJ1-2
V: TRBV18
D: -
CDR3: CASSPGQESMGYTF
DNA: TGTGCCAGCTCACCGGGGCAGGAGTCAATGGGCTACACCTTC

size: -
J: TRBJ2-2
V: TRBV28
D: -
CDR3: CASSFVRGRTGELFF
DNA: TGTGCCAGCAGTTTCGTGAGGGGGAGAACCGGGGAGCTGTTTTTT

size: -
J: TRBJ1-1
V: TRBV13
D: -
CDR3: CASSTNSGIGNTEAFF
DNA: TGTGCCAGCAGCACGAACTCCGGGATCGGCAACACTGAAGCTTTCTTT

size: -
J: TRBJ2-7
V: TRBV11-2
D: -
CDR3: CASSFRQASEQYF
DNA: TGTGCCAGCAGCTTTAGGCAGGCAAGCGAGCAGTACTTC

size: -
J: TRBJ1-2
V: TRBV11-2
D: -
CDR3: CASSQDRTRGYTF
DNA: TGTGCCAGCAGCCAAGACAGGACGCGAGGCTACACCTTC

size: few
J: TRBJ2-7
V: TRBV11-2
D: -
CDR3: CASSLVAESSYEQYF
DNA: TGTGCCAGCAGCTTAGTGGCAGAAAGCTCCTACGAGCAGTACTTC

size: once
J: TRBJ1-5
V: TRBV2
D: -
CDR3: CASRARRMGQPQHF
DNA: TGTGCCAGCAGAGCCCGGAGGATGGGACAGCCCCAGCATTTT

size: -
J: TRBJ2-3
V: TRBV5-1
D: -
CDR3: CASSFGVADTQYF
DNA: TGCGCCAGCAGCTTCGGTGTCGCAGATACGCAGTATTTT

size: -
J: TRBJ2-7
V: TRBV27
D: TRBD1
CDR3: CASTGFGQGADEQYF
DNA: TGTGCCAGCACCGGCTTCGGACAGGGGGCAGACGAGCAGTACTTC

size: -
J: TRBJ2-1
V: TRBV2
D: TRBD2
CDR3: CASGETGGARLHEQFF
DNA: TGTGCCAGCGGCGAAACCGGGGGGGCCCGCCTCCATGAGCAGTTCTTC

size: -
J: TRBJ1-5
V: TRBV6-2/TRBV6-3
D: -
CDR3: CASSLRNQPQHF
DNA: TGTGCCAGCAGTTTGAGGAATCAGCCCCAGCATTTT

size: -
J: TRBJ1-5
V: TRBV19
D: -
CDR3: CASSQDRALGPQHF
DNA: TGTGCCAGTAGTCAGGACAGAGCACTCGGACCCCAGCATTTT

size: -
J: TRBJ2-5
V: TRBV6-5
D: -
CDR3: CASSPWRRPETQYF
DNA: TGTGCCAGCAGCCCCTGGAGGAGACCAGAGACCCAGTACTTC

size: few
J: TRBJ1-5
V: TRBV6-2/TRBV6-3
D: -
CDR3: CASSYGQKNQPQHF
DNA: TGTGCCAGCAGTTACGGACAGAAGAATCAGCCCCAGCATTTT

size: once
J: TRBJ2-5
V: TRBV5-1
D: TRBD2
CDR3: CASSLGGTSRTQETQYF
DNA: TGCGCCAGCAGCTTGGGTGGGACTAGCCGTACACAAGAGACCCAGTACTTC

size: few
J: TRBJ1-2
V: TRBV7-9
D: TRBD1
CDR3: CASSLEQSGTGTAYGYTF
DNA: TGTGCCAGCAGCTTAGAGCAGTCCGGGACAGGGACTGCCTATGGCTACACCTTC

size: -
J: TRBJ1-5
V: TRBV7-2
D: -
CDR3: CASSPPGNQPQHF
DNA: TGTGCCAGCAGCCCCCCAGGGAATCAGCCCCAGCATTTT

size: -
J: TRBJ2-2
V: TRBV3-1/TRBV3-2
D: TRBD2
CDR3: CASSPHWTSGGRPGELFF
DNA: TGTGCCAGCAGCCCCCATTGGACTAGCGGGGGGAGACCCGGGGAGCTGTTTTTT

size: -
J: TRBJ2-7
V: TRBV7-9
D: TRBD2
CDR3: CASSLAGLAVIEQYF
DNA: TGTGCCAGCAGCTTAGCCGGACTAGCGGTTATCGAGCAGTACTTC

size: -
J: TRBJ1-1
V: TRBV6-5
D: -
CDR3: CASQRGNTEAFF
DNA: TGTGCCAGCCAAAGGGGGAACACTGAAGCTTTCTTT

size: once
J: TRBJ1-1
V: TRBV4-1
D: -
CDR3: CASSHPQGYTEAFF
DNA: TGCGCCAGCAGCCATCCTCAGGGTTACACTGAAGCTTTCTTT

size: few
J: TRBJ1-2
V: TRBV18
D: TRBD1
CDR3: CASSPQGEIYGYTF
DNA: TGTGCCAGCTCACCCCAGGGGGAGATCTATGGCTACACCTTC

size: -
J: TRBJ1-3
V: TRBV29-1
D: -
CDR3: CSVMYSSGNTIYF
DNA: TGCAGCGTTATGTACTCCTCTGGAAACACCATATATTTT

size: -
J: TRBJ1-1
V: TRBV18
D: -
CDR3: CASSPNQYMNTEAFF
DNA: TGTGCCAGCTCACCAAACCAGTACATGAACACTGAAGCTTTCTTT

size: -
J: TRBJ1-4
V: TRBV7-8
D: -
CDR3: CASSLVRLPSTNEKLFF
DNA: TGTGCCAGCAGCTTAGTGAGATTACCCTCAACTAATGAAAAACTGTTTTTT

size: -
J: TRBJ2-5
V: TRBV20-1
D: -
CDR3: CSASGSHQETQYF
DNA: TGCAGTGCTAGTGGTAGCCACCAAGAGACCCAGTACTTC

size: -
J: TRBJ2-1
V: TRBV27
D: TRBD2
CDR3: CASSLSWTSSVGYNEQFF
DNA: TGTGCCAGCAGTTTATCGTGGACTAGCTCTGTGGGCTACAATGAGCAGTTCTTC

size: once
J: TRBJ1-1
V: TRBV11-2
D: -
CDR3: CASSPSSGIFTEAFF
DNA: TGTGCCAGCAGCCCCTCATCAGGGATCTTCACTGAAGCTTTCTTT